This T cell receptor beta chain is drawn from a study of regulatory T cells in long-lasting Graves disease. The study's findings and limits: Favored gene segments in persistent disease were TRBV28, TRBJ1-2 and TRBJ2-5.

V lost 6 bases and J lost 5, with 11 bases in between. The germline gives CDR1 ENHRY, CDR2 SYGVKD. The CDR3 sequence is 12 residues long. Worth noting for this clonotype: Its cognate antigen is unknown.

Time point meaning: persistent/refractory GD, antithyroid drugs over 5 years with positive TRAb. Researchers made the TCR library from RNA that was extracted from PBMCs. Graves' disease diagnoses used American Thyroid Association guidelines. The patients included were those that came from an endocrinology department in Xi'an, China. Building of the TCR beta libraries involved iRepertoire HTBI primers and Arm-PCR of CDR3 regions. From the multiplex PCR reads, TCRdb called clonotypes with MiXCR, one entry per CDR3 protein. The sample holds 300,000 to 500,000 distinct CDR3 sequences; around 21% are singletons and the top ten take less than 25%.

The chain couples TRBV10-3 to TRBJ2-7; unclear D gene. The TCR was taken from a female donor with Graves disease. Sequencing used peripheral blood mononuclear cells (PBMCs), obtained when the disease was refractory, from a patient treated with antithyroid drugs. For the CDR3, the DNA is TGTGCCATCAGCTCTGCCCTTGACGAGCAGTACTTC. Translation: CAISSALDEQYF.